This T cell receptor beta chain derives from a study of blood T cell repertoires in COVID-19. Allocation to cohorts depended on clinical history reported by the participants. TCRdb's table, derived via immunoSEQ multiplex PCR, lists solely in-frame clones and lacks some. Of fewer than 250,000 clones in the sample, approximately 88% were seen once. This CDR3 region has 14 residues. Germline V gene data show CDR1 as SNHLY and CDR2 as FYNNEI. The ends were cut back, 3 bases at V and 2 bases at J, with 9 bases in the middle. This sequence joins TRBV2 and TRBJ2-3; tentatively, D is TRBD1 (5 bases). Sequenced: PBMCs or T cells enriched from blood (not recorded which). The clonotype was recovered from a woman aged 30 to 39 who had recovered from COVID-19. CDR3 sequence reads: CASSDRVATDTQYF. CDR3 in DNA: TGTGCCAGCAGTGACAGGGTAGCCACAGATACGCAGTATTTT.